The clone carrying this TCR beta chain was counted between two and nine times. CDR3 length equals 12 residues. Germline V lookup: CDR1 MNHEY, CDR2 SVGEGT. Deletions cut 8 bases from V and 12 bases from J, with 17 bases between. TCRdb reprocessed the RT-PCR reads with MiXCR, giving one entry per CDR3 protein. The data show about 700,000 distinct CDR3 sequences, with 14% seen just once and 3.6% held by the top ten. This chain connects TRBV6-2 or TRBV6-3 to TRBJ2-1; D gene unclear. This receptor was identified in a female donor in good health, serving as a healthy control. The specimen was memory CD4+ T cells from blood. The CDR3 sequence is CASGPPRRRQFF. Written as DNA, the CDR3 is TGTGCCAGCGGACCCCCTCGGCGGAGGCAGTTCTTC.